This T cell receptor (beta chain) was observed in a study of T cells after yellow fever vaccination. CDR3 length: 13 amino acids. Trimming removed 7 bases at V and 2 bases at J, with 12 bases between. Germline CDR1 reads SGHRS; CDR2 reads YFSETQ. TCRdb passed the 5' RACE reads through MiXCR, listing each CDR3 protein once. The sample holds 500,000 to 550,000 distinct CDR3 sequences, roughly 22% seen once. The sample here was PBMCs, taken more than 20 days after the first yellow fever vaccination. The clonotype comes from a man between 18 and 35 years old who received the YFV17D yellow fever vaccine. The rearrangement uses TRBV5-1 and TRBJ1-2, with a possible D match to TRBD1 (6 bases). CDR3 region: CASGPTGNYGYTF. The CDR3 region has the DNA TGCGCCAGCGGGCCAACAGGGAACTATGGCTACACCTTC.